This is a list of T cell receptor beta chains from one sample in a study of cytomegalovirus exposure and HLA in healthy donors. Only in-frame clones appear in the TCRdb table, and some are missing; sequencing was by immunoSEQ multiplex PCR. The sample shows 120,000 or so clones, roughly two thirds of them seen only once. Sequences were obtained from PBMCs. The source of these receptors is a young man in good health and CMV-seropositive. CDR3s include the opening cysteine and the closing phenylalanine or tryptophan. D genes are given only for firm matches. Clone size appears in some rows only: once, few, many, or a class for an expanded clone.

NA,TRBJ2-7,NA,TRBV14,TGTGCCAGCAGCTCCGACAGTTTTTACGAGCAGTACTTC,CASSSDSFYEQYF
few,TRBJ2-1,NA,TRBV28,TGTGCCAGCAGTTCTCAACTCCTAAGTGAATGGTTCCATTATGAGCAGTTCTTC,CASSSQLLSEWFHYEQFF
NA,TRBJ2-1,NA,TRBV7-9,TGTGCCAGCAGCTTGACTTTTTACAATGAGCAGTTCTTC,CASSLTFYNEQFF
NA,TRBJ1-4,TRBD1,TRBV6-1,TGTGCCAGCGGGAGAAGCAGGGGGCCGTATGAAAAACTGTTTTTT,CASGRSRGPYEKLFF
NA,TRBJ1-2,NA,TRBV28,TGTGCCAGCAGTTTGGTCCTTGAGAACTATGGCTACACCTTC,CASSLVLENYGYTF
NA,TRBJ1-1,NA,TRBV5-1,TGCGCCAGCAGTTTTGCGGCGGCGTTCGAGACTGAAGCTTTCTTT,CASSFAAAFETEAFF
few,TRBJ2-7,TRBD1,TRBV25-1,TGTGCCAGCAGTGAGGCTCAGGGGGCTTCCTACGAGCAGTACTTC,CASSEAQGASYEQYF
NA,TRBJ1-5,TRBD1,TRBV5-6,TGTGCCAGCAGCTTTAGACAGGGAGGTCAGCCCCAGCATTTT,CASSFRQGGQPQHF
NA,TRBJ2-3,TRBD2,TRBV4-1,TGCGCCAGCAGCCAAGAGATAGGGAGGGTCACAACGCAGTATTTT,CASSQEIGRVTTQYF
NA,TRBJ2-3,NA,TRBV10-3,TGTGCCATCAGGCAGACAGGAGCCCATAGCACAGATACGCAGTATTTT,CAIRQTGAHSTDTQYF
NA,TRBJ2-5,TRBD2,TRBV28,TGTGCCAGCAGTTTACTAGCGGGAGAAAAGCAGTACTTC,CASSLLAGEKQYF
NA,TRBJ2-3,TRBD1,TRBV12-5,TGTGCTAGTGGTTCATCAGCCGGGACAGCAGATACGCAGTATTTT,CASGSSAGTADTQYF
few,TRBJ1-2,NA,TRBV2,TGTGCCAGCAGGAGTACCGGCTATGGCTACACCTTC,CASRSTGYGYTF
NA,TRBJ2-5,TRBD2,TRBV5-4,TGTGCCAGCAGCGCGGTACTAGCGGGAGGGCCGGAGGAGACCCAGTACTTC,CASSAVLAGGPEETQYF
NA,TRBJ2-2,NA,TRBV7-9,TGTGCCAGCAGCTTAAGGGGGAGTCGCACCGGGGAGCTGTTTTTT,CASSLRGSRTGELFF
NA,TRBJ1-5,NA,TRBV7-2,TGTGCCAGCAGCTTAGGGCAGGGTGGTCCTAATCAGCCCCAGCATTTT,CASSLGQGGPNQPQHF
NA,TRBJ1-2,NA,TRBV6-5,TGTGCCAGCAGCCTGGCAGGGCAGAACTATGGCTACACCTTC,CASSLAGQNYGYTF
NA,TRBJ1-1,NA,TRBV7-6,TGTGCCAGCAGCCCCGACACTTACACTGAAGCTTTCTTT,CASSPDTYTEAFF
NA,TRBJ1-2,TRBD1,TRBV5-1,TGCGCCAGCAGCTTGGGACAGGGGGCGGGCGGCTACACCTTC,CASSLGQGAGGYTF
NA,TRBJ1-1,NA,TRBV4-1,TGCGCCAGCAGCCAAGGGGCAGGGCCTTCTGTGAACACTGAAGCTTTCTTT,CASSQGAGPSVNTEAFF
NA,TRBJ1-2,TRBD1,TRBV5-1,TGCGCCAGCAGCTTCAGGGACAGTCTGGGGGGCTACACCTTC,CASSFRDSLGGYTF
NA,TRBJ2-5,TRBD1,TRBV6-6,TGTGCCAGCAGTTACTGGGACAGGAGCCAAGAGACCCAGTACTTC,CASSYWDRSQETQYF
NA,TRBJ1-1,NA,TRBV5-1,TGCGCCAGCAGCCGTTCTGCACAGAACACTGAAGCTTTCTTT,CASSRSAQNTEAFF
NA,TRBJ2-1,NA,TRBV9,TGTGCCAGCAGCGTAGGCCGGGGTTATGAGCAGTTCTTC,CASSVGRGYEQFF
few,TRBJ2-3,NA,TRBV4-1,TGCGCCAGCAGCCGCTACGTTACGCGAGATACGCAGTATTTT,CASSRYVTRDTQYF
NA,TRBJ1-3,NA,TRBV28,TGTGCCAGCAGTTTGCGGATAGGGGTTGGAAACACCATATATTTT,CASSLRIGVGNTIYF
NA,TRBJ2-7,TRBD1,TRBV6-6,TGTGCCAGCATTGACCGGGACAGCTCCTACGAGCAGTACTTC,CASIDRDSSYEQYF
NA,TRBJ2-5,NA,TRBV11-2,TGTGCCAGCAGCTTAGTACTGCGGGCAGTACAAGAGACCCAGTACTTC,CASSLVLRAVQETQYF
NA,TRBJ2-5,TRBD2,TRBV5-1,TGCGCCAGCAGCTTGGGATCTAGCGGGAATCAAGAGACCCAGTACTTC,CASSLGSSGNQETQYF
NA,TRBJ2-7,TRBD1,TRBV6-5,TGTGCCAGCAAGGGGGCTGGGGAGTACTTC,CASKGAGEYF
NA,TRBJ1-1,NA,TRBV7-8,TGTGCCAGCAGCTACCTACCAACCGATCCAAAGACTGAAGCTTTCTTT,CASSYLPTDPKTEAFF
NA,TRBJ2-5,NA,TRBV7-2,TGTGCCAGCAGCTCCTCTACTCAAGAGACCCAGTACTTC,CASSSSTQETQYF
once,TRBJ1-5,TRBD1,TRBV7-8,TGTGCCAGCAGCCCCAGACAGGGGTTGATTGCTCAGCCCCAGCATTTT,CASSPRQGLIAQPQHF
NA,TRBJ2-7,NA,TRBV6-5,TGTGCCAGCAGTTACTCTGCGGGATCCTACGAGCAGTACTTC,CASSYSAGSYEQYF
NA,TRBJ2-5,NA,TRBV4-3,TGCGCCAGCAGCCACGTGGGGCGGGAGACCCAGTACTTC,CASSHVGRETQYF
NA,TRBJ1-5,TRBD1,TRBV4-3,TGCGCCAGCAGCCACGACAGGGGGGTCCCCGGTCAGCCCCAGCATTTT,CASSHDRGVPGQPQHF
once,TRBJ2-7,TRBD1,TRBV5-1,TGCGCCAGCAGCTACGACCGGGACAGCTACGAGCAGTACTTC,CASSYDRDSYEQYF
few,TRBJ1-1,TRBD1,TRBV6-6,TGTGCCAGCAGTCGTTGGACAGGGCGGGATAACACTGAAGCTTTCTTT,CASSRWTGRDNTEAFF
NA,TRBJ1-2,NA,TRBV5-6,TGTGCCAGCAGCGGAGGGACGCGTAACTATGGCTACACCTTC,CASSGGTRNYGYTF
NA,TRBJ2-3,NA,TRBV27,TGTGCCAGCAGTTTAATGGAGGAAACAGATACGCAGTATTTT,CASSLMEETDTQYF